The 26 T cell receptor beta chains in this list originate from one sample, sequenced in a study of T cell responses to AZD1222 COVID-19 vaccine. The table came from immunoSEQ multiplex PCR; TCRdb's copy has only in-frame clones and leaves some out. The sample consists of roughly 150,000 clones, about nine tenths of them appearing once. Sequencing used peripheral blood, obtained 28 days after the second AZD1222 dose. These receptors were obtained from an adult who received the AZD1222 COVID-19 vaccine.

In this sample, this clone turned up a few times. The chain joins TRBV5-6 to TRBJ1-2, with D hard to call. The CDR3 consists of 13 residues. Trimming removed 0 bases at V and 1 base at J, with 4 bases between. Germline V lookup: CDR1 SGHDT, CDR2 YYEEEE. CDR3 loop: CASSLVVNYGYTF. CDR3 bases: TGTGCCAGCAGCTTGGTGGTTAACTATGGCTACACCTTC.

This chain uses TRBV9 with TRBJ2-5, with D possibly being TRBD2 (5 bases). Germline assignment: CDR1 SGDLS and CDR2 YYNGEE. V dropped 0 bases and J dropped 3 bases, with 9 bases sitting between them. The CDR3 runs to 14 residues. The CDR3 spells CASSVGPGKETQYF. CDR3 sequence (DNA): TGTGCCAGCAGCGTAGGACCGGGAAAAGAGACCCAGTACTTC.

The chain has TRBV7-9 and TRBJ1-1, with 10 positions matching TRBD1. Trimming at V came to 5 bases and at J to 3 bases, leaving 9 bases not matched to a gene. The CDR3 is made up of 16 amino acids. The germline CDR1 and CDR2 sequences are SEHNR and FQNEAQ (reference sequence). In DNA, the CDR3 is TGTGCCAGCAGCGCCTCTGGGACAGGGGTTGACACTGAAGCTTTCTTT. Protein product: CASSASGTGVDTEAFF.

This clone was observed a few times. V is TRBV7-9 and J is TRBJ2-1; TRBD2 aligns across 13 bases. CDR3 length: 19 amino acids. Germline assignment: CDR1 SEHNR and CDR2 FQNEAQ (reference sequence). V lost 3 bases, J lost 2 bases, and 10 bases stayed unmatched. Here the CDR3 reads CASSFLGLAGDGTYNEQFF. The CDR3 DNA is TGTGCCAGCAGCTTCCTTGGACTAGCGGGAGATGGGACCTACAATGAGCAGTTCTTC.

The V gene is TRBV5-1, the J gene TRBJ2-3; maybe TRBD2 (7 bases). CDR3 length: 16 amino acids. Germline V lookup: CDR1 SGHRS, CDR2 YFSETQ. Deletions cut 4 bases from V and 0 bases from J, with 15 bases between. CDR3 region: CASSRGAGTSTDTQYF. The CDR3 DNA reads TGCGCCAGCAGCCGGGGGGCAGGGACTAGCACAGATACGCAGTATTTT.

J is TRBJ2-1 and V is TRBV11-2, with 12 nucleotides matching TRBD2. V lost 0 bases to trimming and J lost 4 bases; unmatched junction nucleotides: 10. The germline gives CDR1 SGHAT, CDR2 FQNNGV. CDR3 size: 19 residues. The CDR3 region is CASSLEGGASGRGYNEQFF. CDR3 nucleotides: TGTGCCAGCAGCTTAGAAGGAGGGGCTAGCGGGAGGGGATACAATGAGCAGTTCTTC.

A note on this clone: Compared with germline, one end of the junction differs, possibly owing to a read error. The chain carries TRBV6-2 or TRBV6-3 and TRBJ1-1; possibly TRBD1 for D (6 bases). The CDR3 totals 14 residues. Germline V gene lookup returns CDR1 MNHEY and CDR2 SVGEGT. The CDR3 protein is CASSYGQGNAEAFF. Here the CDR3 DNA reads TGTGCCAGCAGTTACGGTCAGGGGAACGCTGAAGCTTTCTTT.

V and J are TRBV29-1 and TRBJ2-2; possible D gene TRBD1, 7 bases. CDR3 length: 14 residues. CDR1 is SQVTM and CDR2 is ANQGSEA in the germline V gene. V was trimmed by 7 bases and J by 6 bases, leaving 18 bases between them. In nucleotides, the CDR3 is TGCAGCGGGCAGGGGGTGGGAGGCGCCGGGGAGCTGTTTTTT. It codes for CSGQGVGGAGELFF.

This clone was seen a single time. This chain connects TRBV4-2 to TRBJ2-7; D is ambiguous. CDR1 is LGHNA and CDR2 is YNFKEQ in the germline V gene. V was shortened by 0 bases and J by 4 bases, with 10 bases between the two germline ends. This CDR3 is built from 14 residues. The CDR3 nucleotides read TGTGCCAGCAGCCAAGAGGACGGTGATTACGAGCAGTACTTC. Residues: CASSQEDGDYEQYF.

This clone was counted many times. The genes are TRBV27 and TRBJ2-5; TRBD1 matches 7 bases. This CDR3 comprises 13 residues. Losses at the gene ends were 5 bases for V and 5 bases for J; bases not matched to a gene: 5. In germline, CDR1 is MNHEY, CDR2 SMNVEV (reference sequence). The CDR3 DNA reads TGTGCCAGCAGTATGACAGGGATTGAGACCCAGTACTTC. Translation: CASSMTGIETQYF.

The chain couples TRBV2 to TRBJ1-5, with TRBD1 matching 7 bases. V shed 6 bases and J 0 bases; nucleotides not matched to a gene: 8. Per germline, CDR1 SNHLY and CDR2 FYNNEI. CDR3 length equals 16 residues. The CDR3 loop reads CASRDLTGNSNQPQHF. Written as DNA, the CDR3 is TGTGCCAGCAGGGATTTGACAGGGAATAGCAATCAGCCCCAGCATTTT.

The chain is built from TRBV6-5 and TRBJ2-3, with 13 positions matching TRBD2. CDR1 and CDR2 from the germline V gene are MNHEY and SVGAGI. This CDR3 has 14 residues. V trimming: 6 bases; J trimming: 3 bases; junction bases outside the gene matches: 0. CDR3 bases: TGTGCCAGCAGGGGACTAGCGGGAACAGATACGCAGTATTTT. It is translated as CASRGLAGTDTQYF.

The chain carries TRBV19 and TRBJ2-1, with D possibly TRBD2 on 6 matching bases. V lost 3 bases to trimming and J lost 8 bases, with 17 bases between them. The CDR3 consists of 15 residues. Per the germline V gene, CDR1 is LNHDA and CDR2 is SQIVND (reference sequence). The CDR3 DNA sequence: TGTGCCAGTAGTATCGGGAGCGGGCCTACCGATGAGCAGTTCTTC. Translated, it gives CASSIGSGPTDEQFF.

The V and J genes are TRBV11-3 and TRBJ2-7; a weak D match, TRBD1 (6 bases). V was trimmed by 5 bases and J by 4 bases, leaving 12 bases between them. The CDR3 is made up of 13 amino acids. CDR1 is SGHNT and CDR2 is YENEEA in the germline V gene. The CDR3 loop reads CASSPGQGYEQYF. CDR3 DNA sequence: TGTGCCAGCAGCCCTGGGCAGGGGTACGAGCAGTACTTC.

The chain joins TRBV6-5 to TRBJ1-5, with D perhaps matching TRBD1 (5 bases). Between the trimmed V and J ends, which lost 0 bases and 6 bases, there was a span of 12 bases. Germline V gene lookup returns CDR1 MNHEY and CDR2 SVGAGI. The CDR3 spans 15 residues. As DNA, the CDR3 is TGTGCCAGCAGTTACTCGAGGGGCGCCAGTCAGCCCCAGCATTTT. Translation gives CASSYSRGASQPQHF.

This chain connects TRBV28 to TRBJ2-1; 13 nucleotides line up with TRBD2. V lost 4 bases, J lost 9 bases, and 6 bases stayed unmatched. CDR3 length: 15 residues. Germline loops: CDR1 MDHEN, CDR2 SYDVKM. The chain's CDR3 is CASSSTSGRTGEQFF. CDR3 DNA: TGTGCCAGCAGTTCGACTAGCGGGAGGACTGGTGAGCAGTTCTTC.

The chain couples TRBV7-9 to TRBJ1-1, with TRBD1 as a possible D gene (5 bases). The CDR3 loop spans 12 amino acids. Trimming left V 10 bases short and J 4 bases short, with 13 bases between. The germline CDR1 and CDR2 sequences are SEHNR and FQNEAQ (reference sequence). The CDR3 nucleotides are TGTGCCACCCCTGGGGGGGGCACTGAAGCTTTCTTT. Amino acid sequence: CATPGGGTEAFF.

This clone was counted a single time. The chain couples TRBV27 to TRBJ2-1; 10 bases are shared with TRBD1. The CDR3 extends over 17 amino acids. Trimming removed 4 bases from V and 4 bases from J; junction bases left unmatched: 10. The germline V gene encodes CDR1 MNHEY and CDR2 SMNVEV (reference sequence). The CDR3 region has the DNA TGTGCCAGCAGTTCAACATTCCGGGACAGGGGTTACAATGAGCAGTTCTTC. Its protein is CASSSTFRDRGYNEQFF.

V and J are TRBV30 and TRBJ1-5; D call uncertain. Germline V CDR1 and CDR2: GTSNPN, SVGIG (reference sequence). V dropped 2 bases and J dropped 6 bases, with 11 bases sitting between them. The CDR3 consists of 13 residues. CDR3 nucleotide sequence: TGTGCCTGGAGTTCCTCTACGGCTCAGCCCCAGCATTTT. Its protein is CAWSSSTAQPQHF.

The V and J genes are TRBV12-3 or TRBV12-4 and TRBJ2-5, with D unresolved. This CDR3 spans 13 amino acids. Deletions cut 3 bases from V and 2 bases from J, with 7 bases between. CDR3 residues: CASSFWGQETQYF. The CDR3 nucleotides read TGTGCCAGCAGTTTTTGGGGTCAAGAGACCCAGTACTTC.

The V call is TRBV4-3, the J call TRBJ2-1; the D gene is possibly TRBD2 (6 bases). Germline V gene data show CDR1 as LGHNA and CDR2 as YSLEER. Between the trimmed V and J ends, which lost 1 base and 9 bases, there was a span of 13 bases. The CDR3 covers 14 residues. CDR3 in amino acids: CASSQVRERSEQFF. As DNA, the CDR3 is TGCGCCAGCAGCCAAGTTCGGGAGCGCAGTGAGCAGTTCTTC.

V gene TRBV13 combines with J gene TRBJ2-2; tentatively, D is TRBD1 or TRBD2 (5 bases each). This CDR3 region has 16 residues. Germline lookup yields CDR1 PRHDT and CDR2 FYEKMQ (reference sequence). Between the trimmed V and J ends, which lost 6 bases and 5 bases, there was a span of 19 bases. CDR3 nucleotide sequence: TGTGCCAGCAGAATCCTTGGTGGGGACCCAACCGGGGAGCTGTTTTTT. This gives the protein CASRILGGDPTGELFF.

The rearrangement links TRBV7-8 to TRBJ1-5; D is unresolved. The CDR3 spans 15 residues. From germline, CDR1 is SGHVS and CDR2 FQNEAQ. V dropped 1 base and J dropped 3 bases, with 10 bases sitting between them. CDR3: CASSLDYGFNQPQHF. CDR3 DNA sequence: TGTGCCAGCAGCTTAGATTATGGTTTCAATCAGCCCCAGCATTTT.

The chain couples TRBV29-1 to TRBJ1-2, with 8 bases lining up with TRBD1. V lost 4 bases and J lost 4; bases outside the gene matches: 8. Germline V gene lookup returns CDR1 SQVTM and CDR2 ANQGSEA. The CDR3 is 14 residues long. CDR3 amino acids: CSVAGRGLSYGYTF. The CDR3 DNA sequence: TGCAGCGTTGCCGGCAGGGGGCTGAGCTATGGCTACACCTTC.

About this clone: Within the sample, other DNA sequences also encode this same CDR3. This rearrangement joins TRBV5-1 to TRBJ1-1; 8 nucleotides agree with TRBD1. V dropped 2 bases and J dropped 1; count of bases not matched to a gene: 4. This CDR3 is 15 amino acids long. CDR1 and CDR2 (germline): SGHRS, YFSETQ. The CDR3 reads CASSFSGTGNTEAFF. CDR3 DNA sequence: TGCGCCAGCAGCTTCTCCGGGACAGGGAACACTGAAGCTTTCTTT.

The chain carries TRBV7-9 and TRBJ1-5, with D possibly matching TRBD1 (5 bases). CDR1 SEHNR and CDR2 FQNEAQ come from the germline V gene (reference sequence). V lost 0 bases and J lost 2, with 8 bases in between. The CDR3 covers 15 residues. The CDR3 sequence is CASSLAETGNQPQHF. The DNA of the CDR3 is TGTGCCAGCAGCTTAGCGGAGACAGGCAATCAGCCCCAGCATTTT.